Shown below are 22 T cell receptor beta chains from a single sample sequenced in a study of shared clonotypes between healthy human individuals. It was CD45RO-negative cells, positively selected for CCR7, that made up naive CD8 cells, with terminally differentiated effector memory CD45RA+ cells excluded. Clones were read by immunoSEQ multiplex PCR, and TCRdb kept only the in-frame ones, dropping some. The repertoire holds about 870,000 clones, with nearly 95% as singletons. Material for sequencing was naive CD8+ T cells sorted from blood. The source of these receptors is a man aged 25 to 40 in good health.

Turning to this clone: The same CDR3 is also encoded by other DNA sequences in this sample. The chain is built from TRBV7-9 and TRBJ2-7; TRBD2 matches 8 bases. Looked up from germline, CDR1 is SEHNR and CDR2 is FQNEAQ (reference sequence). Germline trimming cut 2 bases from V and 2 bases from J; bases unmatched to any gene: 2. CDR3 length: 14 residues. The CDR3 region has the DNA TGTGCCAGCAGCTTAAGCGGGAGCCCCTACGAGCAGTACTTC. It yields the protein CASSLSGSPYEQYF. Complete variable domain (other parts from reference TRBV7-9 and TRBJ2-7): DTGVSQNPRHKITKRGQNVTFRCDPISEHNRLYWYRQTLGQGPEFLTYFQNEAQLEKSRLLSDRFSAERPKGSFSTLEIQRTEQGDSAMYLCASSLSGSPYEQYFGPGTRLTVT.

The CDR3 is CASGDILNTEAFF. CDR3 DNA sequence: TGTGCCAGCGGGGACATCTTGAACACTGAAGCTTTCTTT. V is TRBV9 and J is TRBJ1-1, with a tentative D call TRBD1 (6 bases). The CDR3 contains 13 residues. CDR1 is SGDLS and CDR2 is YYNGEE in the germline V gene. Deletions cut 7 bases from V and 0 bases from J, with 10 bases between. Looking up the rest from reference TRBV9 and TRBJ1-1 gives the full variable domain: DSGVTQTPKHLITATGQRVTLRCSPRSGDLSVYWYQQSLDQGLQFLIQYYNGEERAKGNILERFSAQQFPDLHSELNLSSLELGDSALYFCASGDILNTEAFFGQGTRLTVV.

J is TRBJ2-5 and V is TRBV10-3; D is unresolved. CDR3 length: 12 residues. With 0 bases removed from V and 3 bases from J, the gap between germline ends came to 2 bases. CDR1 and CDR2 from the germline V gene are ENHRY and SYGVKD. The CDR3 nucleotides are TGTGCCATCAGTGAGTCGGAAGAGACCCAGTACTTC. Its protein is CAISESEETQYF.

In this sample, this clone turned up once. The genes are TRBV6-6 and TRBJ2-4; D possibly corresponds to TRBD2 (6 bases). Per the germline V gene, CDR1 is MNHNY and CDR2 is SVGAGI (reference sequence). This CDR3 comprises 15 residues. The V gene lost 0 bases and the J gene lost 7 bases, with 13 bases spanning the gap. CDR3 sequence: CASSYSEGFWNIQYF. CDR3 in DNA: TGTGCCAGCAGTTACTCGGAGGGTTTCTGGAACATTCAGTACTTC.

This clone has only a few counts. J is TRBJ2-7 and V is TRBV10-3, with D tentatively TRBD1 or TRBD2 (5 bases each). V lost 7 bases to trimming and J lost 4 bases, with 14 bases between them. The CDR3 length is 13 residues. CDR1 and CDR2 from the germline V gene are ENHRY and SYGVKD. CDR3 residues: CAIKRDAIYEQYF. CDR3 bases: TGTGCCATCAAACGGGACGCAATATACGAGCAGTACTTC.

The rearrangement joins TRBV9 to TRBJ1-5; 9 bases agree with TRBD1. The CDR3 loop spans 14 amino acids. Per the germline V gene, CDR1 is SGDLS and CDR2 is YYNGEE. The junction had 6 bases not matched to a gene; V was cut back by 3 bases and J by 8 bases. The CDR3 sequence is CASSAWDREEPQHF. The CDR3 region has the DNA TGTGCCAGCAGCGCCTGGGACAGGGAGGAGCCCCAGCATTTT.

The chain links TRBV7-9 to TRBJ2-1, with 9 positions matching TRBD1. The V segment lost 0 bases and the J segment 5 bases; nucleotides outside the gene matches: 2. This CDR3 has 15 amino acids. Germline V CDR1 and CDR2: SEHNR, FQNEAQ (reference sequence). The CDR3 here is CASSLAGTGNNEQFF. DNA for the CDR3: TGTGCCAGCAGCTTAGCGGGGACAGGGAACAATGAGCAGTTCTTC. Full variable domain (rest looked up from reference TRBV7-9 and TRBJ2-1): DTGVSQNPRHKITKRGQNVTFRCDPISEHNRLYWYRQTLGQGPEFLTYFQNEAQLEKSRLLSDRFSAERPKGSFSTLEIQRTEQGDSAMYLCASSLAGTGNNEQFFGPGTRLTVL.

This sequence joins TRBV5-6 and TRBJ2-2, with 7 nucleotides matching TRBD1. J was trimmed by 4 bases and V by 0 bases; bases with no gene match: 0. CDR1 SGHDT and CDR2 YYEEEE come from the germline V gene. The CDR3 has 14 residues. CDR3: CASSLGQGTGELFF. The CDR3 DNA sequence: TGTGCCAGCAGCTTGGGACAGGGCACCGGGGAGCTGTTTTTT.

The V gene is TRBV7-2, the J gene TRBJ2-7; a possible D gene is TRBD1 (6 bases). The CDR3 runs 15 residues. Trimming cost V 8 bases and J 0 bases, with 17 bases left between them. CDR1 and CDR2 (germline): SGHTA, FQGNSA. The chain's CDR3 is CASSRIRDTSYEQYF. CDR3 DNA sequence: TGTGCCAGCTCCCGAATTAGGGACACCTCCTACGAGCAGTACTTC.

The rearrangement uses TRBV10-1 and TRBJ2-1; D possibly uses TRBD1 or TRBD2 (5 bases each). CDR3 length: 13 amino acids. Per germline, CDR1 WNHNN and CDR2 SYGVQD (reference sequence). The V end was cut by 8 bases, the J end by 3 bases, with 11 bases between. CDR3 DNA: TGCGCCAGCCGAGGGGCAGACTACAATGAGCAGTTCTTC. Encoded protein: CASRGADYNEQFF.

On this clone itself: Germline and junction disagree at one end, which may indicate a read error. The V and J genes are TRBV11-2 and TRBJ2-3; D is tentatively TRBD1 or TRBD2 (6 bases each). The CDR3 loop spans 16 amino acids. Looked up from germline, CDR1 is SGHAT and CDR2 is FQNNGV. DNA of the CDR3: TGTGCCGGCAGACCTGGCTGGGGGGCTCGCACAGATACGCAGTATTTT. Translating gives CAGRPGWGARTDTQYF.

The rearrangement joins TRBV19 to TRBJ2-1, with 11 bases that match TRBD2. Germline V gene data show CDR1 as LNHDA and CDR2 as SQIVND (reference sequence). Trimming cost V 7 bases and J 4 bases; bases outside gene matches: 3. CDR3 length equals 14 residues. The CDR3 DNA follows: TGTGCCAGTAAGACTAGCGGGGATTACAATGAGCAGTTCTTC. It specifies CASKTSGDYNEQFF.

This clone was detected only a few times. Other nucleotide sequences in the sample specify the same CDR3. For the CDR3, the DNA is TGTGCCAGCAGTTTCAGCACAGATACGCAGTATTTT. Its translation is CASSFSTDTQYF. The rearrangement uses TRBV27 and TRBJ2-3; D gene unclear. This CDR3 region has 12 residues. From germline, CDR1 is MNHEY and CDR2 SMNVEV (reference sequence). The V gene lost 3 bases and the J gene lost 0 bases, with 1 base spanning the gap.

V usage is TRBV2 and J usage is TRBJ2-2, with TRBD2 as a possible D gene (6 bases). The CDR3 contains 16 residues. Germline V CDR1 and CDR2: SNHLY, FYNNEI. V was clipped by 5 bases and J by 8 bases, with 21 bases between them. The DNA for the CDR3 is TGTGCCAGCAGTCAACCCGGGACTCGGCAATCGGGGGAGCTGTTTTTT. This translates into CASSQPGTRQSGELFF.

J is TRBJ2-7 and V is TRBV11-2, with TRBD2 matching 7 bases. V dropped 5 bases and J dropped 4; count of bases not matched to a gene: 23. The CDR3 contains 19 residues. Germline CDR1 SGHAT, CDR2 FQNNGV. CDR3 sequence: CASSIKWRADGTTSYEQYF. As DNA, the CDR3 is TGTGCCAGCAGCATTAAGTGGCGAGCCGACGGGACTACGAGTTACGAGCAGTACTTC.

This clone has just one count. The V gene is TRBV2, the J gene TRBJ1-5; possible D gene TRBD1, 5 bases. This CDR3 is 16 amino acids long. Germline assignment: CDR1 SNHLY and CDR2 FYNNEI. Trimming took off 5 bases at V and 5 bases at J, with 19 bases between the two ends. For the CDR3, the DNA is TGTGCCAGCAGTTTCCCTGGGGCTGGTTCACATCAGCCCCAGCATTTT. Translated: CASSFPGAGSHQPQHF.

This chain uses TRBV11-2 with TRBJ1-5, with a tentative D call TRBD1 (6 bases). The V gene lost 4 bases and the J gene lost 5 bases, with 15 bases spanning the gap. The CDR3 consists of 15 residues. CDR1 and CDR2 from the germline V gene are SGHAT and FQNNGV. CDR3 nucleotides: TGTGCCAGCAGCTCGGATGGGGGCGGCTATCAGCCCCAGCATTTT. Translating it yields CASSSDGGGYQPQHF.

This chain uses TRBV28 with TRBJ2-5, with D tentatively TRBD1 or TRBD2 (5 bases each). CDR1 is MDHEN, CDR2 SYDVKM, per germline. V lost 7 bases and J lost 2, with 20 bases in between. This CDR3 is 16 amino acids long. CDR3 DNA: TGTGCCAGCACCCCGGGGCTTTTGCGCGGGCAAGAGACCCAGTACTTC. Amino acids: CASTPGLLRGQETQYF.

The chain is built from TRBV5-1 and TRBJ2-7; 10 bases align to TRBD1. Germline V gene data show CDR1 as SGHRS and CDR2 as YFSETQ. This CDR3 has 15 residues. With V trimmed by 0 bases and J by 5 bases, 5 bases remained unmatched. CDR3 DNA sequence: TGCGCCAGCAGCTTGGGCGTGACAGGGGGCGACGAGCAGTACTTC. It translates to CASSLGVTGGDEQYF. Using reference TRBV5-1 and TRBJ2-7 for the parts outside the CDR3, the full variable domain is KAGVTQTPRYLIKTRGQQVTLSCSPISGHRSVSWYQQTPGQGLQFLFEYFSETQRNKGNFPGRFSGRQFSNSRSEMNVSTLELGDSALYLCASSLGVTGGDEQYFGPGTRLTVT.

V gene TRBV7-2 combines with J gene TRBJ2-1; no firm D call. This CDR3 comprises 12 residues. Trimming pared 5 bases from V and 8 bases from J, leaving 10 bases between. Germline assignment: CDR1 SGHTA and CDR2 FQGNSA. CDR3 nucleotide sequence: TGTGCCAGCAGCCCGAGTAGCCATGAGCAGTTCTTC. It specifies CASSPSSHEQFF.

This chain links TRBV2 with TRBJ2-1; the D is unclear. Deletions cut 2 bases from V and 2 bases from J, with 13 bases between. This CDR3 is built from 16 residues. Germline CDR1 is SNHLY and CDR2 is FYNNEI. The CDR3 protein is CASSENRRPPYNEQFF. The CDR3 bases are TGTGCCAGCAGTGAAAACCGGCGCCCGCCCTACAATGAGCAGTTCTTC.

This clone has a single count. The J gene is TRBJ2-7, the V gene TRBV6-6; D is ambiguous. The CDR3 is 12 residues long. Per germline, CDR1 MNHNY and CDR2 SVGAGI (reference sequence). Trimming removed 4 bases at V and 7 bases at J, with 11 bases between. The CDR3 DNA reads TGTGCCAGCAGTTCGGGTTCACTGGAGCAGTACTTC. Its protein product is CASSSGSLEQYF.